This T cell receptor beta chain was captured in a study of T-cell reconstitution after alpha-beta-depleted transplantation in children. This clonotype has just a few counts. The antigen is undetermined. From germline, CDR1 is SQVTM and CDR2 ANQGSEA. The ends lost 5 bases at V and 4 bases at J; junction bases unmatched: 8. The CDR3 loop spans 15 amino acids. Findings of the study overall: Day-60 TCRbeta diversity that was high in some patients was derived from surviving recipient T cells and thymic progenitors.

Unique molecular identifiers were used in preparing the TCRbeta library. TCRdb reprocessed the PCR reads via MiXCR and lists one record per CDR3 protein. Altogether about 440,000 distinct CDR3 sequences are present, 43% being singletons, with the ten largest covering under 35%. The chain joins TRBV29-1 to TRBJ1-5; 10 bases align to TRBD1. This specimen was PBMCs, taken before TCRalphabeta/CD19-depleted stem cell transplant. The sequence came from a girl aged 2 to 10 with aplastic anemia, due to receive a stem cell transplant. DNA of the CDR3: TGCAGCGTTCGAGCCGGGACAGGGGTAAATCAGCCCCAGCATTTT. Translating it yields CSVRAGTGVNQPQHF.